This record covers a single T cell receptor beta chain. No antigen is known for it. The data belong to a study of memory CD4+ T cells and cytomegalovirus serostatus. In the study overall: Of the healthy Belgian adults, 9 were CMV seropositive and 24 seronegative.

Study observations and caveats: Of 150 to 200 reported CMV TCRbeta sequences, around 62 were found in memory CD4+ repertoires.

Single viable CD3+CD4+CD8-CD45RO+ cells were sorted as the memory CD4+ T cells. After thawing, CD4+ T cells were positively selected. Original processing notes: After removing out-of-frame reads, around 2 million distinct TCRbeta sequences remained. Here immunoSEQ multiplex PCR was the method, and the copy in TCRdb shows in-frame clones only, minus some. The V and J calls and clone size are taken from that table; D and trimming were inferred from the DNA. This sample has 80,000 or so clones, with 60% to 80% found just once. This CDR3 is 13 amino acids long. V was clipped by 4 bases and J by 7 bases; unmatched bases: 4. Per germline, CDR1 SGHTA and CDR2 FQGNSA.

The rearrangement uses TRBV7-2 and TRBJ1-5, with 7 bases that match TRBD1. Sequences were obtained from memory CD4+ T cells from blood. The receptor's source is an adult in good health and CMV-seropositive. This CDR3 reads CASSSTGMQPQHF. In DNA form, the CDR3 reads TGTGCCAGCAGCTCGACAGGGATGCAGCCCCAGCATTTT.